This T cell receptor (beta chain) came from a study of T cells in localized non-small cell lung cancer. Study conclusions and caveats: Analysis by sequencing included only one tumor region, so heterogeneity remains possible.

Comments on this clone: Its antigen is still unknown.

Sequencing was performed with immunoSEQ multiplex PCR; in TCRdb, only in-frame clones are kept and a portion is missing. The sample shows around 55,000 clones, 85% to 90% of them seen only once. Germline CDR1 MNHEY, CDR2 SMNVEV (reference sequence). CDR3 length equals 17 residues. The V and J ends lost 3 bases and 3 bases, in that order; junction bases with no gene match: 10. The gene calls are TRBV27 and TRBJ2-2; 7 positions agree with TRBD1. This sequence was found in a female donor with stage II lung adenocarcinoma. Specimen: PBMCs, collected before any cancer treatment. The CDR3 DNA reads TGTGCCAGCAGTTTCCAAAAGACAGGGACCTACACCGGGGAGCTGTTTTTT. Translation gives CASSFQKTGTYTGELFF.